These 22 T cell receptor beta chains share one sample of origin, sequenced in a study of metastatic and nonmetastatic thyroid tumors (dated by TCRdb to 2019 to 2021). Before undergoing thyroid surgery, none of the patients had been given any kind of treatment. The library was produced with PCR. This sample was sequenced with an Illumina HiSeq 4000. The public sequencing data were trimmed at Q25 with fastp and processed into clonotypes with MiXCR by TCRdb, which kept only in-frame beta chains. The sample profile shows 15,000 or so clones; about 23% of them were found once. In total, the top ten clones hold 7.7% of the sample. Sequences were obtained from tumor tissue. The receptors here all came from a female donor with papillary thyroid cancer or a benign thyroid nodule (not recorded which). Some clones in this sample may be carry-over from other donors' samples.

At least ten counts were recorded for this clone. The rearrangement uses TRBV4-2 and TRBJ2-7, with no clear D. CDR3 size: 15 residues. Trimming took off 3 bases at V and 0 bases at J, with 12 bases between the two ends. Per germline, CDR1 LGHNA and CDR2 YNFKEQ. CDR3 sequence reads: CASSQSHASSYEQYF. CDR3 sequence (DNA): TGTGCCAGCAGCCAGAGCCACGCGAGCTCCTACGAGCAGTACTTC.

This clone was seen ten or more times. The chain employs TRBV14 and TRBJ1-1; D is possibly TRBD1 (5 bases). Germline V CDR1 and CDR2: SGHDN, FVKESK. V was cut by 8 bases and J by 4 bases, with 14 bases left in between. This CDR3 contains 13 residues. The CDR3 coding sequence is TGTGCCAGCCGAAGTAAAGGGACCACTGAAGCTTTCTTT. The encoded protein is CASRSKGTTEAFF.

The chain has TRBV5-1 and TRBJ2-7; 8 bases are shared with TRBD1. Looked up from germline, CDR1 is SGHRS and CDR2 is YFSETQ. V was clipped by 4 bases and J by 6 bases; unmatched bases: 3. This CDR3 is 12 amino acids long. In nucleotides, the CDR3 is TGCGCCAGCAGCGAGACAGGGGCCGAGCAGTACTTC. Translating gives CASSETGAEQYF. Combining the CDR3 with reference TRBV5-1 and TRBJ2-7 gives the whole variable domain KAGVTQTPRYLIKTRGQQVTLSCSPISGHRSVSWYQQTPGQGLQFLFEYFSETQRNKGNFPGRFSGRQFSNSRSEMNVSTLELGDSALYLCASSETGAEQYFGPGTRLTVT.

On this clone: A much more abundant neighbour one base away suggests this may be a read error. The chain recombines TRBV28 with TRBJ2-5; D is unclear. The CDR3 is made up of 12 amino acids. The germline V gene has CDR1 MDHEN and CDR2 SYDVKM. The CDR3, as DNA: TGTGCTAGCAGTATAAACCTGGACACCCAGTACTTC. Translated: CASSINLDTQYF.

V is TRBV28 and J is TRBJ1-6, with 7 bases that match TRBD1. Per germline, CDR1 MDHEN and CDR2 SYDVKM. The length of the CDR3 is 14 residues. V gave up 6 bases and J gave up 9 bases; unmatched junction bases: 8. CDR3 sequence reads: CASRHGTAISPLHF. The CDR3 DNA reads TGTGCCAGCAGACATGGGACAGCCATTTCACCCCTCCACTTT.

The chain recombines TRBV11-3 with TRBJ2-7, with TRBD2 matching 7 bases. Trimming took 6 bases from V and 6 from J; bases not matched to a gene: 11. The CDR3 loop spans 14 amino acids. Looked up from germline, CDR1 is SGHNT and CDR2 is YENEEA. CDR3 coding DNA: TGTGCCAGCAGGACTTGCGGGGGTTGCTCCGAGCAGTACTTC. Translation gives CASRTCGGCSEQYF.

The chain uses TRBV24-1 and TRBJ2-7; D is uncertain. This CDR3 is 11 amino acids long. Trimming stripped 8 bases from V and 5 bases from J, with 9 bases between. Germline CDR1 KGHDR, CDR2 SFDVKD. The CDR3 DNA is TGTGCCACCAAAGAAGGGAACGAGCAGTACTTC. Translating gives CATKEGNEQYF.

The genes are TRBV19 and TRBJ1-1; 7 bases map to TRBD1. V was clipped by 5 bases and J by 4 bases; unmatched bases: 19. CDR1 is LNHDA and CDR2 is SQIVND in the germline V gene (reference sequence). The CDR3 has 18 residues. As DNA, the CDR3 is TGTGCCAGTAGTCCCTCCAGACAGGGAGCCCTTTTTGGCACTGAAGCTTTCTTT. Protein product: CASSPSRQGALFGTEAFF.

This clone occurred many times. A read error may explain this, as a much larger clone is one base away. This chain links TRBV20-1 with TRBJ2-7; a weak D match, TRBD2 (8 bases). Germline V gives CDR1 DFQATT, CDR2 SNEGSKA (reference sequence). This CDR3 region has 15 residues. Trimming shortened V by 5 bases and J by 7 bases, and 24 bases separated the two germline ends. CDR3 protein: CSAPNRGRGTREQYF. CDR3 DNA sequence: TGCAGTGCTCCGAACCGGGGCAGGGGGACTAGAGAGCAGTACTTC.

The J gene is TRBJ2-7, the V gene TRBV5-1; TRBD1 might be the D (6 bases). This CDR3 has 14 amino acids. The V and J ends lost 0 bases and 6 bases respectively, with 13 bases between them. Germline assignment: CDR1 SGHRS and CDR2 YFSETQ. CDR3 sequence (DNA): TGCGCCAGCAGCTTGGGGGACACTCGGGGCGAGCAGTACTTC. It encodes CASSLGDTRGEQYF.

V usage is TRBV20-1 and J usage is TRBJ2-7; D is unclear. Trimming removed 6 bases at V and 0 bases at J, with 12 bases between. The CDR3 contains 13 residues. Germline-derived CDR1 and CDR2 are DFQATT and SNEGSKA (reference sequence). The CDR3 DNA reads TGCAGTGCCAGACACCTTCTCTCCTACGAGCAGTACTTC. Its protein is CSARHLLSYEQYF.

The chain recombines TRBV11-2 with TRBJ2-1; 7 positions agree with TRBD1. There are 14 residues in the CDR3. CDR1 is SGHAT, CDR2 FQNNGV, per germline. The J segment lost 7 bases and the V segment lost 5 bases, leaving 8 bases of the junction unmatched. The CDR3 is CASSPRNRGNEQFF. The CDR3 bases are TGTGCCAGCAGCCCAAGAAACAGGGGAAATGAGCAGTTCTTC.

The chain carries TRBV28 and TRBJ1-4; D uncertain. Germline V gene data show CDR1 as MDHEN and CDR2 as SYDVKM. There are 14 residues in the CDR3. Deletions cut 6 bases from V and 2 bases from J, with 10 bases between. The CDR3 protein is CASRGRGTNEKLFF. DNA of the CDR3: TGTGCCAGCAGGGGAAGAGGGACTAATGAAAAACTGTTTTTT.

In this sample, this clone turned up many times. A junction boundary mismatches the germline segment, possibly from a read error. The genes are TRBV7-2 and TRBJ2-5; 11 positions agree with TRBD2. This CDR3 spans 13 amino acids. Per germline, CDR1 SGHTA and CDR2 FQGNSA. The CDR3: CASSVAGGETQYF. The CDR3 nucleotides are TGTGCCAGCAGCGTAGCGGGAGGGGAGACCCAGTACTTC.

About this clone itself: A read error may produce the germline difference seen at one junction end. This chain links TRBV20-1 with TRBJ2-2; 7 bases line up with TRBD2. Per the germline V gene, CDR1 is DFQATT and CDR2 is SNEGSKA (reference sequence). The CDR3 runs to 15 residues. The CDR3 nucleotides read TGCAGTGCTAAATCGGGAGGAAAGAACACTGGGGATCTGTTTTTT. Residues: CSAKSGGKNTGDLFF.

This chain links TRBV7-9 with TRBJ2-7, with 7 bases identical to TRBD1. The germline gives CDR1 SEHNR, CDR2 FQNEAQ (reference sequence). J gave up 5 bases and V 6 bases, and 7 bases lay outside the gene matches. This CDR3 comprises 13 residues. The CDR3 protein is CASRKTGMDEQYF. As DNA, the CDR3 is TGTGCCAGCAGGAAGACAGGGATGGACGAGCAGTACTTC.

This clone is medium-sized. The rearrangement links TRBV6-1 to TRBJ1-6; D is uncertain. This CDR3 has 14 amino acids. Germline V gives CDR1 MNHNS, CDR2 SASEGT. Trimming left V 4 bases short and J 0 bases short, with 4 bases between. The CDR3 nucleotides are TGTGCCAGCAGTGCCAACTCCTATAATTCACCCCTCCACTTT. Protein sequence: CASSANSYNSPLHF.

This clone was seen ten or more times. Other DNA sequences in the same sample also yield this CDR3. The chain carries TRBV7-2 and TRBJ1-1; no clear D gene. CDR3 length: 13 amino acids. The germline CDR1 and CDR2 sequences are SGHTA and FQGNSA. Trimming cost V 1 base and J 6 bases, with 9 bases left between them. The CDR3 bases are TGTGCCAGCAGCTTAGGCCGACCGTCTGAAGCTTTCTTT. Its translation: CASSLGRPSEAFF.

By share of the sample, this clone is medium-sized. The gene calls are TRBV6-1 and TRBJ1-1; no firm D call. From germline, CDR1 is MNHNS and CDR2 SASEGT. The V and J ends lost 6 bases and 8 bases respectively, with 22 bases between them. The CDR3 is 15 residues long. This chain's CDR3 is CASSTGSSGNREAFF. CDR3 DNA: TGTGCCAGCAGCACCGGGAGCTCGGGCAACCGGGAAGCTTTCTTT.

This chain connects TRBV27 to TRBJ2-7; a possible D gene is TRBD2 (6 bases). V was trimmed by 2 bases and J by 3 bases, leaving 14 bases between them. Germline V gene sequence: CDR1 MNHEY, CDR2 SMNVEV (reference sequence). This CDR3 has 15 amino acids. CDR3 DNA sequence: TGTGCCAGCAGTTTAGTTGGCGGGATCTACTACGAGCAGTACTTC. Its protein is CASSLVGGIYYEQYF.

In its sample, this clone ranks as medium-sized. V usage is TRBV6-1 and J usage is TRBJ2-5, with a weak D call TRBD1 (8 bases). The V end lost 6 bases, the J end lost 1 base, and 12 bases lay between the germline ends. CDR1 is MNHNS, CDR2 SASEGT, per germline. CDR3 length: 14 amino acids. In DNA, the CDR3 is TGTGCCAGCAGACACAGGGGGGGCCAAGAGACCCAGTACTTC. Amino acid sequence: CASRHRGGQETQYF.

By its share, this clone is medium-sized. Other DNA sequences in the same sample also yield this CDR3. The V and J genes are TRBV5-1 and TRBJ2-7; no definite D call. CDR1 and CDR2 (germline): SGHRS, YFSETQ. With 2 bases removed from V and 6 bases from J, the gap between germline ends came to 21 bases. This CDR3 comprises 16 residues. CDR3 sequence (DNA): TGCGCCAGCAGCTTCTCGCATAATGAACCAGCGTCCGAGCAGTACTTC. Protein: CASSFSHNEPASEQYF.